These 8 T cell receptor beta chains were sequenced from one sample in a study of T cells in Graves' hyperthyroidism and ophthalmopathy. The TCR beta CDR3 regions underwent amplification using RNA transcripts as the source. First-round RT-PCR of the TCR CDR3 relied on the HTBI primer set. From the multiplex PCR reads, TCRdb called clonotypes with MiXCR, one entry per CDR3 protein. Here the sample spans over 650,000 distinct CDR3 sequences, approximately 16% being singletons. The sequencing input was blood. These receptors were obtained from a man aged 18 to 29 with Graves' hyperthyroidism.

This clonotype was seen at least ten times. The chain recombines TRBV5-1 with TRBJ2-2; D is possibly TRBD1 (5 bases). Trimming pared 5 bases from V and 0 bases from J, leaving 11 bases between. Germline V gene sequence: CDR1 SGHRS, CDR2 YFSETQ. The CDR3 is 15 amino acids. CDR3 coding DNA: TGCGCCAGCAGGCCAGGGATCGCGAACACCGGGGAGCTGTTTTTT. Protein: CASRPGIANTGELFF.

The chain links TRBV28 to TRBJ2-3; maybe TRBD2 (6 bases). V was pared by 6 bases and J by 4 bases, with 14 bases between. The CDR3 extends over 14 amino acids. The germline V gene has CDR1 MDHEN and CDR2 SYDVKM. This chain's CDR3 is CASSWSGGADTQYF. CDR3 bases: TGTGCCAGCAGCTGGTCAGGAGGGGCAGATACGCAGTATTTT.

V gene TRBV29-1 combines with J gene TRBJ2-3; 9 nucleotides agree with TRBD2. This CDR3 region has 15 residues. In germline, CDR1 is SQVTM, CDR2 ANQGSEA. J gave up 2 bases and V 6 bases, and 9 bases lay outside the gene matches. CDR3 protein: CSVGVSGGPTDTQYF. In DNA, the CDR3 is TGCAGCGTCGGAGTTAGCGGGGGCCCCACAGATACGCAGTATTTT.

Of note for this clonotype: This may arise from a read error, as a much more abundant clone is one base away. The CDR3 does not end in the conserved phenylalanine or tryptophan, so this is likely a read error. The V and J genes are TRBV6-1 and TRBJ2-4, with a tentative D call TRBD1 (6 bases). Germline loops: CDR1 MNHNS, CDR2 SASEGT. V was pared by 1 base and J by 12 bases, with 10 bases between. The CDR3 totals 12 residues. The CDR3 nucleotides read TGTGCCAGCAGTGAAGAGACAGGCTCTCAGTACCTC. Residues: CASSEETGSQYL.

The chain is built from TRBV12-5 and TRBJ2-1; 11 bases agree with TRBD1. The CDR3 spans 14 residues. CDR1 and CDR2 (germline): LGHNT, FRNRAP. With 6 bases clipped from V and 8 bases from J, the junction kept 6 bases outside the gene matches. The CDR3 DNA reads as TGTGCTAGTGGCAAGGACAGGGGGCTGGATGAGCAGTTCTTC. This translates into CASGKDRGLDEQFF.

V gene TRBV29-1 combines with J gene TRBJ2-1; perhaps TRBD2 as D (6 bases). The germline V gene has CDR1 SQVTM and CDR2 ANQGSEA. The CDR3 runs 12 residues. V lost 5 bases and J lost 6, with 11 bases in between. The CDR3 nucleotides are TGCAGCGTTTCGACTAGTCCCAATGAGCAGTTCTTC. Translated: CSVSTSPNEQFF.

This clonotype was counted many times. This sequence joins TRBV7-9 and TRBJ2-7; TRBD2 agrees at 7 bases. The germline gives CDR1 SEHNR, CDR2 FQNEAQ (reference sequence). This CDR3 spans 15 amino acids. With 1 base clipped from V and 2 bases from J, the junction kept 5 bases outside the gene matches. CDR3: CASSLGASGAYEQYF. CDR3 bases: TGTGCCAGCAGCTTAGGGGCTAGCGGCGCCTACGAGCAGTACTTC.

V usage is TRBV7-9 and J usage is TRBJ2-5; 9 bases match TRBD1. Trimming took 5 bases from V and 5 from J; bases not matched to a gene: 15. The CDR3 totals 17 residues. Germline V CDR1 and CDR2: SEHNR, FQNEAQ (reference sequence). This CDR3 is CASSPGQGLEVVETQYF. In DNA form, the CDR3 reads TGTGCCAGCAGCCCGGGACAGGGCCTAGAGGTTGTCGAGACCCAGTACTTC.